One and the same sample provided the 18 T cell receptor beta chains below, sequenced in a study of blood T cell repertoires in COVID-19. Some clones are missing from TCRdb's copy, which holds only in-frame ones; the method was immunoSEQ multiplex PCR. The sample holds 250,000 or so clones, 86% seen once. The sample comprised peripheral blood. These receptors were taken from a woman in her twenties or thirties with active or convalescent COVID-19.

The CDR3, as DNA: TGTGCTGTTCATTCAGGCACAGATACGCAGTATTTT. Amino acid sequence: CAVHSGTDTQYF. This chain uses TRBV30 with TRBJ2-3; D remains ambiguous. There are 12 residues in the CDR3. The germline gives CDR1 GTSNPN, CDR2 SVGIG (reference sequence).

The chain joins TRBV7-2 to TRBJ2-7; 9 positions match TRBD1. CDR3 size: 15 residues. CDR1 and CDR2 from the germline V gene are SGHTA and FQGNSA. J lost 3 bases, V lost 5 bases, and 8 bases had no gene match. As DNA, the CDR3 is TGTGCCAGCAGCCCAGACAGGGGGGAAATCTACGAGCAGTACTTC. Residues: CASSPDRGEIYEQYF. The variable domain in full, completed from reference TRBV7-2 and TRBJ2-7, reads GAGVSQSPSNKVTEKGKDVELRCDPISGHTALYWYRQSLGQGLEFLIYFQGNSAPDKSGLPSDRFSAERTGGSVSTLTIQRTQQEDSAVYLCASSPDRGEIYEQYFGPGTRLTVT.

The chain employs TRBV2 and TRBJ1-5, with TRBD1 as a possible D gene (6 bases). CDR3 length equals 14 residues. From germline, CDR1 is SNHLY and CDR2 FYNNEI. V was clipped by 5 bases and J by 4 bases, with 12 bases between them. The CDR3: CASSQEQGNQPQHF. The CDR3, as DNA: TGTGCCAGCAGTCAAGAACAGGGAAATCAGCCCCAGCATTTT.

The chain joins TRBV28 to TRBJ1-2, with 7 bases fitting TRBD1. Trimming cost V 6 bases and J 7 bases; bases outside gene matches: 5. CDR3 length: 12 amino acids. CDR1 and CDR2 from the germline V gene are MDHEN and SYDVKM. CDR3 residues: CASRTGTFGYTF. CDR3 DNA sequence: TGTGCCAGCAGGACAGGGACTTTTGGCTACACCTTC.

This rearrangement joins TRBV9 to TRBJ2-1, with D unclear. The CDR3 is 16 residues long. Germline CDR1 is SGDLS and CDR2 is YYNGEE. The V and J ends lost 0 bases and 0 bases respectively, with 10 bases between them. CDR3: CASSVGLTSSYNEQFF. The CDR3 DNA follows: TGTGCCAGCAGCGTAGGACTTACGAGCTCCTACAATGAGCAGTTCTTC.

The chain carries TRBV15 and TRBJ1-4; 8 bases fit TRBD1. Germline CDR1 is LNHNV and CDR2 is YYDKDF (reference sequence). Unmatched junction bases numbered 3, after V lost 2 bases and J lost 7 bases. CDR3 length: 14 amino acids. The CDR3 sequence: CATSRQGAGEKLFF. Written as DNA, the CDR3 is TGTGCCACCAGCAGACAGGGGGCAGGTGAAAAACTGTTTTTT.

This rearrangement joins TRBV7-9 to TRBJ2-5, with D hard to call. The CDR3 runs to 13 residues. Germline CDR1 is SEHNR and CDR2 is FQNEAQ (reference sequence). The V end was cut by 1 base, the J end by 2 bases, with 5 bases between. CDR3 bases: TGTGCCAGCAGCTTAGATCCTCAAGAGACCCAGTACTTC. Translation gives CASSLDPQETQYF.

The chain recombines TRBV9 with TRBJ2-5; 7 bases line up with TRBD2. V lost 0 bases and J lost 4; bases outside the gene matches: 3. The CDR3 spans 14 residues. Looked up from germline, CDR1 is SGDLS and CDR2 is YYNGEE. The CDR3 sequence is CASSVALARETQYF. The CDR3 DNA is TGTGCCAGCAGCGTAGCACTAGCGCGAGAGACCCAGTACTTC.

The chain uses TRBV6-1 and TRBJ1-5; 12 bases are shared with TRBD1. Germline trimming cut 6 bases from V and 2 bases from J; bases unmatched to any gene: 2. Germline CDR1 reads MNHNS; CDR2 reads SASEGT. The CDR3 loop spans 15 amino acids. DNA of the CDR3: TGTGCCAGCAGAGGGACAGGGGGCCGCAATCAGCCCCAGCATTTT. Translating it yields CASRGTGGRNQPQHF.

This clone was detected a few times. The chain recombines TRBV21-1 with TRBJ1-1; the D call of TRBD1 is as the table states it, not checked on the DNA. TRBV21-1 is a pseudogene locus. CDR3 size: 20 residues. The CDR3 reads CASSKNPGGGTGGKGTEAFF. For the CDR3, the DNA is TGTGCCAGCAGCAAAAACCCGGGGGGAGGGACAGGAGGAAAGGGCACTGAAGCTTTCTTT.

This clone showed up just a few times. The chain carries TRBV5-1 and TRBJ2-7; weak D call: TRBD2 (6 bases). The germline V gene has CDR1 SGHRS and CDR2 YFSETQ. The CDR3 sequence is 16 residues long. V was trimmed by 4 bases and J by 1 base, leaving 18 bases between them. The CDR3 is CASSRGGGATSYEQYF. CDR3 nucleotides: TGCGCCAGCAGCCGGGGAGGAGGCGCGACTTCCTACGAGCAGTACTTC.

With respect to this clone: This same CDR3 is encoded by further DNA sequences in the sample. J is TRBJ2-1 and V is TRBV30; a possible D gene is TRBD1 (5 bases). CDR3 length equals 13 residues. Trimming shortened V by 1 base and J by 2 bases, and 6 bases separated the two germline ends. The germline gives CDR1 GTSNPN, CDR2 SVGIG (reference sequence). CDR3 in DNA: TGTGCCTGGAGTGGACAGACCTACAATGAGCAGTTCTTC. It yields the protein CAWSGQTYNEQFF.

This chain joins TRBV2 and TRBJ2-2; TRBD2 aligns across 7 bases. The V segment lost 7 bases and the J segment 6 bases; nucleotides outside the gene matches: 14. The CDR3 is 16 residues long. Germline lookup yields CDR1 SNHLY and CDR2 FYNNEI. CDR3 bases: TGTGCCAGCACCCCCGCCCCGGGGGGAGGCGCCGGGGAGCTGTTTTTT. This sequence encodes CASTPAPGGGAGELFF.

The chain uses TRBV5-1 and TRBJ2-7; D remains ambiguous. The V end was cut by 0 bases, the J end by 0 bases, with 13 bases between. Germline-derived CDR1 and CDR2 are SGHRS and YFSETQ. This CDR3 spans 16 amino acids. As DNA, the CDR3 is TGCGCCAGCAGCTTGGATCCGTTGTCGAGCTCCTACGAGCAGTACTTC. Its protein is CASSLDPLSSSYEQYF.

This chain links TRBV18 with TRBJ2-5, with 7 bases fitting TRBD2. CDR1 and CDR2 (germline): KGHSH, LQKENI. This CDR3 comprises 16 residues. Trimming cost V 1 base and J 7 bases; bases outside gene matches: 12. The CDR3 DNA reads TGTGCCAGCTCACCACAGAGGGACTACGTCCCGGGGACCCAGTACTTC. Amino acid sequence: CASSPQRDYVPGTQYF.

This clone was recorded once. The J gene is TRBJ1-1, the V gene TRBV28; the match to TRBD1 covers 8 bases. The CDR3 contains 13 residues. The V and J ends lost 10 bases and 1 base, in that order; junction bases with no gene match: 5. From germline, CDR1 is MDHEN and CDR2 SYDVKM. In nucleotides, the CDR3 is TGTGCCATCGAACAGGGGGAGAACACTGAAGCTTTCTTT. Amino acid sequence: CAIEQGENTEAFF.

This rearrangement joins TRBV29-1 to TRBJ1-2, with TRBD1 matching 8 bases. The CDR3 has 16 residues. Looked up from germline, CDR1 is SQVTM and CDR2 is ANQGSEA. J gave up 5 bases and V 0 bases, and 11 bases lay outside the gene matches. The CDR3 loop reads CSVEDRSRGRRYGYTF. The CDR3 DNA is TGCAGCGTTGAAGATCGGAGCAGGGGGCGCAGGTATGGCTACACCTTC.

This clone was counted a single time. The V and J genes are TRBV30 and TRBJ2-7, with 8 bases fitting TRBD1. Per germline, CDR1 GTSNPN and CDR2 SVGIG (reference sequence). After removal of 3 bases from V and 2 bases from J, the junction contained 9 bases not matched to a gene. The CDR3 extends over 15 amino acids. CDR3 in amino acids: CAWSPGQGITYEQYF. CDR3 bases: TGTGCCTGGAGCCCAGGACAGGGCATTACCTACGAGCAGTACTTC.